This passage covers 16 T cell receptor beta chains from one sample sequenced in a study of OX40 agonist ivuxolimab in advanced cancers. Profiling relied on immunoSEQ multiplex PCR, and the TCRdb table lists in-frame clones only, not all of them. Among tens of thousands of clones, roughly 90% were seen once, and the ten largest hold approximately 1.2%. Sequencing was performed on CD4+ or CD8+ T cells sorted from blood, taken in a trial of the OX40 agonist ivuxolimab. These TCRs come from an adult with an advanced solid tumor such as melanoma, head and neck, liver or kidney cancer.

The chain couples TRBV5-6 to TRBJ1-6; no firm D call. The ends were cut back, 0 bases at V and 6 bases at J, with 13 bases in the middle. Germline CDR1 is SGHDT and CDR2 is YYEEEE. The CDR3 consists of 16 residues. The CDR3 sequence: CASSLDLGLINSPLHF. CDR3 coding DNA: TGTGCCAGCAGCTTGGACCTCGGGCTGATTAATTCACCCCTCCACTTT.

Here the CDR3 reads CASSQAAGEKSDEQYF. The CDR3 DNA reads TGTGCCAGCAGCCAGGCCGCAGGGGAAAAGTCCGACGAGCAGTACTTC. The chain combines TRBV4-2 with TRBJ2-7; D possibly corresponds to TRBD1 (6 bases). Germline V gives CDR1 LGHNA, CDR2 YNFKEQ. The CDR3 runs to 16 residues. Trimming took 3 bases from V and 5 from J, leaving 20 bases between them.

The rearrangement joins TRBV7-9 to TRBJ1-4, with 8 bases fitting TRBD1. The CDR3 length is 15 residues. The germline V gene has CDR1 SEHNR and CDR2 FQNEAQ (reference sequence). After removal of 5 bases from V and 8 bases from J, the junction contained 10 bases not matched to a gene. Here the CDR3 DNA reads TGTGCCAGCAGCCAATCGCGTGGGACAGGAGAAAAACTGTTTTTT. Translating it yields CASSQSRGTGEKLFF. Full variable domain (outside the CDR3, taken from reference TRBV7-9 and TRBJ1-4): DTGVSQNPRHKITKRGQNVTFRCDPISEHNRLYWYRQTLGQGPEFLTYFQNEAQLEKSRLLSDRFSAERPKGSFSTLEIQRTEQGDSAMYLCASSQSRGTGEKLFFGSGTQLSVL.

The chain couples TRBV7-9 to TRBJ1-4; no clear D. Germline V lookup: CDR1 SEHNR, CDR2 FQNEAQ (reference sequence). Trimming left V 4 bases short and J 0 bases short, with 12 bases between. The CDR3 has 16 residues. The CDR3 reads CASSSPTQATNEKLFF. In nucleotides, the CDR3 is TGTGCCAGCAGCTCACCGACACAAGCAACTAATGAAAAACTGTTTTTT.

The chain joins TRBV6-6 to TRBJ1-4; weak D call: TRBD1 (6 bases). Germline V CDR1 and CDR2: MNHNY, SVGAGI (reference sequence). V lost 5 bases to trimming and J lost 7 bases, with 14 bases between them. The CDR3 covers 14 residues. The CDR3 sequence: CASSVQGRGEKLFF. The CDR3 coding sequence is TGTGCCAGCAGTGTACAGGGTAGAGGTGAAAAACTGTTTTTT.

This chain uses TRBV11-2 with TRBJ2-7; D ambiguous. Germline CDR1 and CDR2: SGHAT and FQNNGV. There are 14 residues in the CDR3. Trimming took off 1 base at V and 2 bases at J, with 9 bases between the two ends. CDR3 nucleotides: TGTGCCAGCAGCTTAGTTGCCGGAACCTACGAGCAGTACTTC. The encoded protein is CASSLVAGTYEQYF.

This clone was counted only a few times. V gene TRBV5-5 combines with J gene TRBJ1-1; unclear D gene. This CDR3 is built from 12 residues. With 3 bases removed from V and 4 bases from J, the gap between germline ends came to 7 bases. Germline V CDR1 and CDR2: SGHKS, YYEKEE (reference sequence). The CDR3: CASSSRGTEAFF. DNA of the CDR3: TGTGCCAGCAGCTCTCGAGGCACTGAAGCTTTCTTT.

The genes are TRBV19 and TRBJ2-1; the D gene is possibly TRBD2 (5 bases). Trimming left V 1 base short and J 8 bases short, with 9 bases between. Germline values: CDR1 LNHDA, CDR2 SQIVND (reference sequence). CDR3 size: 13 residues. CDR3: CASSIVTSHEQFF. CDR3 coding DNA: TGTGCCAGTAGTATAGTCACTAGTCATGAGCAGTTCTTC.

This sequence joins TRBV7-8 and TRBJ1-3; TRBD1 matches 8 bases. Germline assignment: CDR1 SGHVS and CDR2 FQNEAQ. The CDR3 length is 18 residues. V lost 3 bases, J lost 0 bases, and 10 bases stayed unmatched. CDR3 in DNA: TGTGCCAGCAGCTTCGGCCGGGACAGGCAATCCTCTGGAAACACCATATATTTT. Protein sequence: CASSFGRDRQSSGNTIYF. The variable domain in full, completed from reference TRBV7-8 and TRBJ1-3, reads GAGVSQSPRYKVAKRGQDVALRCDPISGHVSLFWYQQALGQGPEFLTYFQNEAQLDKSGLPSDRFFAERPEGSVSTLKIQRTQQEDSAVYLCASSFGRDRQSSGNTIYFGEGSWLTVV.

With regard to this clone: Other DNA sequences within the sample encode an identical CDR3. The V and J genes are TRBV18 and TRBJ2-7; possibly TRBD1 for D (6 bases). V was trimmed by 3 bases and J by 1 base, leaving 7 bases between them. This CDR3 contains 13 residues. The germline gives CDR1 KGHSH, CDR2 LQKENI. The CDR3 nucleotides are TGTGCCAGCTCACCGGGACAATCCTACGAGCAGTACTTC. Residues: CASSPGQSYEQYF.

The chain has TRBV5-1 and TRBJ2-1, with D possibly called TRBD1 or TRBD2 (6 bases each). The CDR3 consists of 16 residues. The germline gives CDR1 SGHRS, CDR2 YFSETQ. V was clipped by 4 bases and J by 10 bases, with 24 bases between them. The CDR3 DNA is TGCGCCAGCAGCCCTCAAGGGGGGTCTGTCTCGGGGGAGCAGTTCTTC. Translation gives CASSPQGGSVSGEQFF.

The genes are TRBV6-1 and TRBJ1-1; a possible D gene is TRBD1 (6 bases). Trimming shortened V by 2 bases and J by 3 bases, and 16 bases separated the two germline ends. The CDR3 sequence is 16 residues long. Looked up from germline, CDR1 is MNHNS and CDR2 is SASEGT. In DNA, the CDR3 is TGTGCCAGCAGTGAAATGACCGGGGGCGCCTACACTGAAGCTTTCTTT. This translates into CASSEMTGGAYTEAFF.

V gene TRBV10-1 combines with J gene TRBJ2-1; TRBD2 matches at 13 bases. The germline CDR1 and CDR2 sequences are WNHNN and SYGVQD (reference sequence). Losses at the gene ends were 3 bases for V and 7 bases for J; bases not matched to a gene: 6. The CDR3 covers 16 residues. As DNA, the CDR3 is TGCGCCAGCAGTGATACTAGCGGGAGGGCCCGGAATGAGCAGTTCTTC. It codes for CASSDTSGRARNEQFF.

The chain uses TRBV18 and TRBJ2-3, with 8 bases matching TRBD1. The CDR3 is 15 amino acids. Germline-derived CDR1 and CDR2 are KGHSH and LQKENI. J was trimmed by 6 bases and V by 3 bases; bases with no gene match: 8. As DNA, the CDR3 is TGTGCCAGCTCACCTCTCTCGACAGGGGCGGATACGCAGTATTTT. This translates into CASSPLSTGADTQYF.

This clone showed up just once. The V call is TRBV4-2, the J call TRBJ2-7; TRBD2 aligns across 11 bases. Germline CDR1 is LGHNA and CDR2 is YNFKEQ. The trim removed 3 bases at V and 3 bases at J, leaving 7 bases unmatched. The CDR3 has 16 amino acids. The CDR3: CASSQGGLAEVYEQYF. The DNA of the CDR3 is TGTGCCAGCAGCCAGGGGGGACTAGCGGAGGTCTACGAGCAGTACTTC.

The chain joins TRBV27 to TRBJ1-5; D is ambiguous. This CDR3 comprises 12 residues. The germline V gene has CDR1 MNHEY and CDR2 SMNVEV (reference sequence). Trimming removed 7 bases at V and 3 bases at J, with 7 bases between. CDR3 protein: CASKGYNQPQHF. The CDR3 DNA sequence: TGTGCCAGCAAGGGTTACAATCAGCCCCAGCATTTT.